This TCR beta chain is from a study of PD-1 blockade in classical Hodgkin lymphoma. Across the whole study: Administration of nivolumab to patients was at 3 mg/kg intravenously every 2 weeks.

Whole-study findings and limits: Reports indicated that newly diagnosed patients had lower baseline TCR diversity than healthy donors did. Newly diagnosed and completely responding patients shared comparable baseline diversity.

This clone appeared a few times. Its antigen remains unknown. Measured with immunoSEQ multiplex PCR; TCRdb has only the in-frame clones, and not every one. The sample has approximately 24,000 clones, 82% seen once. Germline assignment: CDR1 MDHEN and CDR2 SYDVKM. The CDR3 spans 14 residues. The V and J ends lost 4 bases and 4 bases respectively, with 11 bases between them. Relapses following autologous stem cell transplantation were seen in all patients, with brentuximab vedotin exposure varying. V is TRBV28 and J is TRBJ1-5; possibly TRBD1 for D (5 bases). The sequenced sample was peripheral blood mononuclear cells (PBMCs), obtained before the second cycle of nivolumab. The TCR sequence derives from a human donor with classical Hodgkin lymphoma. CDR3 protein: CASSWGTINQPQHF. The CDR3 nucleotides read TGTGCCAGCAGTTGGGGGACCATAAATCAGCCCCAGCATTTT.